This TCR beta chain was identified during a study of response to subunit inactivated influenza vaccine. With V trimmed by 2 bases and J by 4 bases, 6 bases remained unmatched. This CDR3 has 16 residues. Germline V lookup: CDR1 SGHKS, CDR2 YYEKEE (reference sequence). TCRdb reanalysed the RT-PCR reads using MiXCR and keeps one entry per CDR3 protein. This table has hundreds of thousands of distinct CDR3 sequences, about 12% appearing once. The source of this sequence is a man over 45 who received an inactivated influenza vaccine. This sequence joins TRBV5-5 and TRBJ2-3; TRBD2 matches at 11 bases. Sequences were derived from PBMCs from blood, sampled on the day of vaccination. The chain's CDR3 is CASSFTSGRTPDTQYF. DNA of the CDR3: TGTGCCAGCAGCTTCACTAGCGGGAGAACCCCAGATACGCAGTATTTT.